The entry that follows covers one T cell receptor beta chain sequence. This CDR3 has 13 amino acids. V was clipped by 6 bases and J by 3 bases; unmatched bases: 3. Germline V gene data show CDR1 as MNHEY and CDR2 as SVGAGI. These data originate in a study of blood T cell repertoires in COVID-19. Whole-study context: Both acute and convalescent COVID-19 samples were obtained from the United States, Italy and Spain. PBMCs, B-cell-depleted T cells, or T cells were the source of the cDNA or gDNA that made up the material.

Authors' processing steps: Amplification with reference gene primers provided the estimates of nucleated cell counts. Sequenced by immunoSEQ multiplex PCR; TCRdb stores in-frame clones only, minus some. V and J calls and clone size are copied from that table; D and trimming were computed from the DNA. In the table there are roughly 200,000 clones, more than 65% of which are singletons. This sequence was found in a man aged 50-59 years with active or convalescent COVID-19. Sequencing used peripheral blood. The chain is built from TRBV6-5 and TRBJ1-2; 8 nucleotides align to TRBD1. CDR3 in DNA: TGTGCCAGCAGGAGGGGACAGGACTATGGCTACACCTTC. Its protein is CASRRGQDYGYTF.